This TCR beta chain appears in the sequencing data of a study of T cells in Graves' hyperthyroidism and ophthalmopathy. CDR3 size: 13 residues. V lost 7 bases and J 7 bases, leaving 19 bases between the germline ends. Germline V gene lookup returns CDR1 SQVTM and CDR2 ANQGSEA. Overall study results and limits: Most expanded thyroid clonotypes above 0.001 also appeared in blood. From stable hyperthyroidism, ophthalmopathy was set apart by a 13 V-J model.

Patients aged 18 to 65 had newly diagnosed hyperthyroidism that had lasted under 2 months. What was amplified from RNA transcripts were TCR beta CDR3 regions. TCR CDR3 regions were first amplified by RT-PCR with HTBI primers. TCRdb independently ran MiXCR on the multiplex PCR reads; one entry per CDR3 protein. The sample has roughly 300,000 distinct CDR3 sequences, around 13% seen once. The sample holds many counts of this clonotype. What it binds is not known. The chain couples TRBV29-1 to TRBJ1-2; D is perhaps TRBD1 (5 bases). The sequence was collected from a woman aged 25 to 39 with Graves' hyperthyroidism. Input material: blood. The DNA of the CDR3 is TGCAGCGCCCCACGGGAGGCAGGGCCTGGCTACACCTTC. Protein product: CSAPREAGPGYTF.